This T cell receptor beta chain came from a study of T-cell reconstitution after alpha-beta-depleted transplantation in children. Unique molecular identifiers were used in preparing the TCRbeta library. TCRdb called the PCR reads again in MiXCR, with one record for every CDR3 protein. The sample includes 250,000 to 300,000 distinct CDR3 sequences, around a tenth of them seen just once. This CDR3 contains 15 residues. Between the trimmed V and J ends, which lost 2 bases and 4 bases, there was a span of 12 bases. The germline CDR1 and CDR2 sequences are SGHRS and YFSETQ. This clonotype showed up many times.

Sequencing was performed on PBMCs, taken before TCRalphabeta/CD19-depleted stem cell transplant. V usage is TRBV5-1 and J usage is TRBJ2-2, with no clear D. The sequence derives from a boy less than two years old with acute myeloid leukemia, due to receive a stem cell transplant. The chain's CDR3 is CASSFEGFLTGELFF. CDR3 bases: TGCGCCAGCAGCTTTGAAGGATTTCTCACCGGGGAGCTGTTTTTT. Full variable domain (rest looked up from reference TRBV5-1 and TRBJ2-2): KAGVTQTPRYLIKTRGQQVTLSCSPISGHRSVSWYQQTPGQGLQFLFEYFSETQRNKGNFPGRFSGRQFSNSRSEMNVSTLELGDSALYLCASSFEGFLTGELFFGEGSRLTVL.